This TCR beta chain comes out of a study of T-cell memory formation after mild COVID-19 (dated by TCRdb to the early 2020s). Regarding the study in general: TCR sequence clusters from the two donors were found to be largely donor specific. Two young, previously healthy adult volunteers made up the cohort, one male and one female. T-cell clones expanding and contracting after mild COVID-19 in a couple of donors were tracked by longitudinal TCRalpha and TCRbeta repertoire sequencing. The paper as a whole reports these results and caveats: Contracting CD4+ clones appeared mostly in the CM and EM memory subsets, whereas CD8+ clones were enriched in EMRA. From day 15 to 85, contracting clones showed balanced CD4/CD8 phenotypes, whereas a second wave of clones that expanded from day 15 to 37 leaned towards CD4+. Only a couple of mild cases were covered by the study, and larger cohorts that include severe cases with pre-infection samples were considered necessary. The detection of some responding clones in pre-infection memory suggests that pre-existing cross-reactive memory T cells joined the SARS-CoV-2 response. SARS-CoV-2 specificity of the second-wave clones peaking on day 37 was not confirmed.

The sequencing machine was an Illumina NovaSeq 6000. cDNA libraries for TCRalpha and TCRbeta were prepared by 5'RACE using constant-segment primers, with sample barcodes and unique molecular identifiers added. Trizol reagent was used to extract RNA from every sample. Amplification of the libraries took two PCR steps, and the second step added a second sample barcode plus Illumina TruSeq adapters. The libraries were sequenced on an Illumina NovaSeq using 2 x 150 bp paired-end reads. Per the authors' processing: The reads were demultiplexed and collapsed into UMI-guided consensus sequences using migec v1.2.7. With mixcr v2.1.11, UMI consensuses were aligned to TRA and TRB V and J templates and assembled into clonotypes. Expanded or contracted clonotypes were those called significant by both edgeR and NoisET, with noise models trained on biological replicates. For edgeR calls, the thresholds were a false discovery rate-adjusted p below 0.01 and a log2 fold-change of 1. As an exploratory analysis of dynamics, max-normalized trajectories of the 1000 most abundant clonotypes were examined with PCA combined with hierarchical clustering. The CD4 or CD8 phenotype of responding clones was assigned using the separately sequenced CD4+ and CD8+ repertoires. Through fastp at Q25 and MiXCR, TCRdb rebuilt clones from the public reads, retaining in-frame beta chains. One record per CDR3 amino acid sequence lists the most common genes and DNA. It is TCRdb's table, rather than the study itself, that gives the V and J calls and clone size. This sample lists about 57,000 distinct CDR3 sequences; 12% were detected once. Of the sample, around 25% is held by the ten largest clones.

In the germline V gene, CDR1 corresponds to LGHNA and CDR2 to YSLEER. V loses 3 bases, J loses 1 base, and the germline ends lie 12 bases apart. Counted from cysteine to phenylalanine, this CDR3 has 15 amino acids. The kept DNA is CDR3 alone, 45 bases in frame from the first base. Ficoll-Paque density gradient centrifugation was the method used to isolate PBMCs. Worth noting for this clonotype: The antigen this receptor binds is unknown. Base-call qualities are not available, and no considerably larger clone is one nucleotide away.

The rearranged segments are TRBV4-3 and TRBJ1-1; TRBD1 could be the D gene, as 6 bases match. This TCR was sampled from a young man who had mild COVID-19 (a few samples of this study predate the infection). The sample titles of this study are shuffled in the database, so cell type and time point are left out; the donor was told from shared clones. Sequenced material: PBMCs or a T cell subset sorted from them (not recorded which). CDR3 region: CASSHLDRRNTEAFF. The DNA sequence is TGCGCCAGCAGCCACTTAGACAGGAGGAACACTGAAGCTTTCTTT.